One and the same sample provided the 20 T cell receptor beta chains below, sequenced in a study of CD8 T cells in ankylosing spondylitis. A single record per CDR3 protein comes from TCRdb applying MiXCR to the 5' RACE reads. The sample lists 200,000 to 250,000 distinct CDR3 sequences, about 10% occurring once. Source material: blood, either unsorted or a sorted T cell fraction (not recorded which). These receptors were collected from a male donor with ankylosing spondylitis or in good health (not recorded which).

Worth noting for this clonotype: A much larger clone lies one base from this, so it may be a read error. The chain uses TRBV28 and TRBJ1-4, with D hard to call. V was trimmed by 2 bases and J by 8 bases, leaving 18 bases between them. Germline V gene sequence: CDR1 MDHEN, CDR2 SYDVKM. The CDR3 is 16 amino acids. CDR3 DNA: TGTGCCAGCAGTTTAGAGGGCGTGGAACAGCGCGAAAAACTGTTTTTT. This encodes CASSLEGVEQREKLFF.

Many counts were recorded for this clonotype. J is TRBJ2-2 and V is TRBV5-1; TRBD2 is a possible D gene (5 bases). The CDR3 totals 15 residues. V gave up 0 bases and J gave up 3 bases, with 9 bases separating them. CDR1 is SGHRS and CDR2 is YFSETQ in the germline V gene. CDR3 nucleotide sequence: TGCGCCAGCAGCTTGGTTTCCGGGGACACCGGGGAGCTGTTTTTT. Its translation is CASSLVSGDTGELFF.

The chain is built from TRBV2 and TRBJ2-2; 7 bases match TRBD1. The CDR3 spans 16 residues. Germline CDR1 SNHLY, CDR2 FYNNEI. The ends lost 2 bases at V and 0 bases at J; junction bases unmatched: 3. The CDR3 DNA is TGTGCCAGCAGTGAACGCACAGGGGCGAACACCGGGGAGCTGTTTTTT. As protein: CASSERTGANTGELFF.

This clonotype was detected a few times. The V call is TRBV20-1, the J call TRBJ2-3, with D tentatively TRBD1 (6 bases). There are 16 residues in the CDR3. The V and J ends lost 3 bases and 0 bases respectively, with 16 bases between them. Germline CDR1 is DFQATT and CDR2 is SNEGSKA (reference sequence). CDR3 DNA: TGCAGTGCTAGGAGTGTAGGGGGTTATAGCACAGATACGCAGTATTTT. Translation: CSARSVGGYSTDTQYF.

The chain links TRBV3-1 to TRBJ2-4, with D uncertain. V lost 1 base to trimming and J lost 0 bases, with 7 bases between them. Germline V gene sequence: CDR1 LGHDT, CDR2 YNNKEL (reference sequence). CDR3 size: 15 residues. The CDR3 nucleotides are TGTGCCAGCAGCCAAGGAGAAGTAGCCAAAAACATTCAGTACTTC. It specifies CASSQGEVAKNIQYF.

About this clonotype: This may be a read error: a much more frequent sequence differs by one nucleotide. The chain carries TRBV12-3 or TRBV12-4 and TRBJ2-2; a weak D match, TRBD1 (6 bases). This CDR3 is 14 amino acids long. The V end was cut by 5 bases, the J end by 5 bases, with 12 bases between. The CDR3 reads CASSGGTGTGELFF. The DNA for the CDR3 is TGTGCCAGCAGTGGGGGAACAGGGACCGGGGAGCTGTTTTTT.

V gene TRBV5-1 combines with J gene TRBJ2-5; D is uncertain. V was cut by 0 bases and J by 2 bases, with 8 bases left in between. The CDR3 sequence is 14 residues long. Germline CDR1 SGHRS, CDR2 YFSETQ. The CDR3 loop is CASSLDARQETQYF. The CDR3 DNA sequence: TGCGCCAGCAGCTTGGACGCTAGGCAAGAGACCCAGTACTTC.

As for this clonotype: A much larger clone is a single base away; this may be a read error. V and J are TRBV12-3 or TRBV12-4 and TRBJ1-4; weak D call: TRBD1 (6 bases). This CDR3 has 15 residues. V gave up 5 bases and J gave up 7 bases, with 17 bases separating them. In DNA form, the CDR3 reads TGTGCCAGCAGTATAATCGGGGGCTTACGTGAAAAACTGTTTTTT. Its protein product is CASSIIGGLREKLFF.

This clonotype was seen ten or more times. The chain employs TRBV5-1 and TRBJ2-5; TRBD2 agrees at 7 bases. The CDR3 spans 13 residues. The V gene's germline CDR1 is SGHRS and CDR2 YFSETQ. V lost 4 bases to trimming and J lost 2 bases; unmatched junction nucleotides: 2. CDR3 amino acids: CASSLGLQETQYF. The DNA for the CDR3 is TGCGCCAGCAGCCTGGGACTACAAGAGACCCAGTACTTC.

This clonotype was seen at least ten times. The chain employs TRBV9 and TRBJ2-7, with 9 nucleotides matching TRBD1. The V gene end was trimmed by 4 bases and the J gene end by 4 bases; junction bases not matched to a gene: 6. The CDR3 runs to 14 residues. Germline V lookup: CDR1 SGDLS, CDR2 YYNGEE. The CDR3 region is CASSSRDRAYEQYF. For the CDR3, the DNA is TGTGCCAGCAGCTCACGGGACAGGGCGTACGAGCAGTACTTC.

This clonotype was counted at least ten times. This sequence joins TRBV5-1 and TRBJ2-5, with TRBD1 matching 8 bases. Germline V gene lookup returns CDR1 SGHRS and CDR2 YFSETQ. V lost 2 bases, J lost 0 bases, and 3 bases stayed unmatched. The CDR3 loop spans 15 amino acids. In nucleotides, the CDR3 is TGCGCCAGCAGCTTACTGACAGGGGACCAAGAGACCCAGTACTTC. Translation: CASSLLTGDQETQYF. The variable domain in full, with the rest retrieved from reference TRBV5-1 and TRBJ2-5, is KAGVTQTPRYLIKTRGQQVTLSCSPISGHRSVSWYQQTPGQGLQFLFEYFSETQRNKGNFPGRFSGRQFSNSRSEMNVSTLELGDSALYLCASSLLTGDQETQYFGPGTRLLVL.

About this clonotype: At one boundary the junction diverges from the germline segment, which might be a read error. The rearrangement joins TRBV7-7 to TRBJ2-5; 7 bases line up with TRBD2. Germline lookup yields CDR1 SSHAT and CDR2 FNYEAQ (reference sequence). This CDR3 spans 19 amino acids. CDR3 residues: CASSLYVPRSTAGKETQYF. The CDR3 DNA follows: TGTGCTAGCAGCCTTTATGTCCCACGATCCACAGCGGGGAAAGAGACCCAGTACTTC.

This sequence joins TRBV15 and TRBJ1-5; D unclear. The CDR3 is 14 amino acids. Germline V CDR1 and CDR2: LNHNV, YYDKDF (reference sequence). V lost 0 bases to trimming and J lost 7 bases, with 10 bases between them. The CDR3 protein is CATSRDPGRQPQHF. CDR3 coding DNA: TGTGCCACCAGCAGAGACCCCGGACGACAGCCCCAGCATTTT.

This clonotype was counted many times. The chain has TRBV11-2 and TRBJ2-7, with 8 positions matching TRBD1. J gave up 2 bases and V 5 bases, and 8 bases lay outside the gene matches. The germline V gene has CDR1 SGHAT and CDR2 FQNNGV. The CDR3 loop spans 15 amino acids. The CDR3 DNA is TGTGCCAGCAGCCCACCGGGACAGGCCACCTACGAGCAGTACTTC. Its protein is CASSPPGQATYEQYF.

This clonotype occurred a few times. DNA for the CDR3: TGTGCCAGCAGTTCATATCCCTCGACAGGGGGATTCGATTCACCCCTCCACTTT. Its protein product is CASSSYPSTGGFDSPLHF. This chain joins TRBV12-3 or TRBV12-4 and TRBJ1-6; TRBD1 matches at 9 bases. This CDR3 is built from 18 residues. Trimming cost V 4 bases and J 8 bases; bases outside gene matches: 15.

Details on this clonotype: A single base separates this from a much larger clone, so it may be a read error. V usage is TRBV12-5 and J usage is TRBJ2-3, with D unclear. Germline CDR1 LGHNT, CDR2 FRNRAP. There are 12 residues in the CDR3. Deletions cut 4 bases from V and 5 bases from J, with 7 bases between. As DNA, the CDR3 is TGTGCTAGTGGTTCCGTGGTAGATACGCAGTATTTT. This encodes CASGSVVDTQYF.

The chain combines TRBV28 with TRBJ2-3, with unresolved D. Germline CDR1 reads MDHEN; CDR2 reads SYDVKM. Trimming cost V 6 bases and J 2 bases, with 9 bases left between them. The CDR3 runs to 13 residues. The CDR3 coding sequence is TGTGCCAGCAGCCGACCCAACACAGATACGCAGTATTTT. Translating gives CASSRPNTDTQYF.

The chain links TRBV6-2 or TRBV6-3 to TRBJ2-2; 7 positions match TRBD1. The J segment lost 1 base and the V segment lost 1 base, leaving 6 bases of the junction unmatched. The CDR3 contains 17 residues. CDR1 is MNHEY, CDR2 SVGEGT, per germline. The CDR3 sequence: CASSYFPGQMNTGELFF. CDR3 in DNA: TGTGCCAGCAGTTACTTTCCGGGACAGATGAACACCGGGGAGCTGTTTTTT.

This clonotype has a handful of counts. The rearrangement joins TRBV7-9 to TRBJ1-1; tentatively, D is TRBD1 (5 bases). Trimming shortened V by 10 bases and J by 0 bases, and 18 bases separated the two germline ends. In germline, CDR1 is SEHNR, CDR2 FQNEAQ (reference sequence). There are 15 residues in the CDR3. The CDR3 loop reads CATYDEGRLNTEAFF. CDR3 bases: TGTGCCACCTACGATGAGGGACGGCTGAACACTGAAGCTTTCTTT. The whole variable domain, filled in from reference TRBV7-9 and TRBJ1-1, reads DTGVSQNPRHKITKRGQNVTFRCDPISEHNRLYWYRQTLGQGPEFLTYFQNEAQLEKSRLLSDRFSAERPKGSFSTLEIQRTEQGDSAMYLCATYDEGRLNTEAFFGQGTRLTVV.

The CDR3 sequence: CASSPPSGTQYF. Here the CDR3 DNA reads TGTGCCAGTAGTCCCCCCTCAGGGACCCAGTACTTC. V gene TRBV19 combines with J gene TRBJ2-5; no clear D gene. V was pared by 5 bases and J by 7 bases, with 11 bases between. In germline, CDR1 is LNHDA, CDR2 SQIVND (reference sequence). There are 12 residues in the CDR3. The whole variable domain, remainder taken from reference TRBV19 and TRBJ2-5, is DGGITQSPKYLFRKEGQNVTLSCEQNLNHDAMYWYRQDPGQGLRLIYYSQIVNDFQKGDIAEGYSVSREKKESFPLTVTSAQKNPTAFYLCASSPPSGTQYFGPGTRLLVL.